This record looks at one T cell receptor (beta chain) sequence and its context. This clone was counted only a few times. Its cognate antigen has yet to be identified. No base qualities exist here, and no much larger clone lies one base off it. The entire isolated RNA was reverse transcribed using the High Capacity cDNA Reverse Transcription Kit, and thus expressed TCRB transcripts were sequenced. Deep immunoSEQ sequencing was applied to naive, central memory and regulatory T cell samples, giving an average of roughly 3.5 million total reads per sample. Sorted cells were lysed in RLT buffer and RNA was extracted with DNase-treated RNeasy Micro or Mini kits, depending on cell number. Each cell subset was processed on its own to prevent cross-contamination, while patient and healthy donor samples were processed together. The immunoSEQ multiplex PCR was used to amplify TCRB sequences from cDNA, yielding 87-bp fragments that span the CDR3 region. Sequencing of the amplicons was performed on the Illumina HiSeq platform. The source study handled its data this way. PCR bias was corrected computationally using synthetic template baselines, and reads within Hamming distance 2 were collapsed, with unmergeable singletons discarded. Reads were aligned against IMGT to assign V, D and J genes, CDR3 length and insertions or deletions at six rearrangement sites. Within each subset, clonotype counts were normalized to sorted cell number, and only after that were true diversity and Gini coefficients computed with the tcR R package. The overlap coefficient, calculated on TCRB nucleotide sequences, was used to measure repertoire sharing. Out-of-frame TCRB sequences from naive cells were analyzed as a proxy for the pre-selection repertoire. TCRdb re-hosts the immuneACCESS table, in-frame sequences only. Its copies lack some clones; in the studies checked, an unresolved V gene accounts for under half of them, and the cause for the rest is not known. Clone size and V and J calls were adopted from that table, with D and trimming inferred from the DNA. The sample records 500,000 to 700,000 clones, around 15% of which are singletons. The ten largest clonotypes hold more than 0.08% of the sample.

From a lookup of the germline V gene (reference sequence), CDR1 and CDR2 are LNHDA and SQIVND. Unmatched junction bases come to 10, with V trimmed by 5 bases and J by 7 bases. The CDR3 sequence holds 14 residues, the cysteine and phenylalanine included. CDR3 DNA is the only sequence kept; it has 42 bases, read in frame from the first base. This sample stems from a study of beta chain features in type 1 diabetes (dated by TCRdb to 2016 to 2018). Turning to the overall study: Mean age, gender distribution, total cell number and subset yield did not differ between patients and healthy donors. A total of roughly 100 million sorted cells were examined across all samples, and the number of cells per subset was strongly correlated with RNA yield. The study compared the TCRB repertoires of sorted circulating CD4+ T cell subsets in recently diagnosed type 1 diabetes patients with those in matched healthy donors. Naive and central memory subsets were obtained from all 30 or so donors, but regulatory and stem cell-like memory subsets were isolated from only 8 patients and about eight healthy donors.

Results the study describes overall, beyond this receptor: In all four CD4+ subsets, TCRB CDR3 length was moderately but significantly shorter in type 1 diabetes patients. Sequencing cDNA rather than genomic DNA could over-represent highly expressing activated cells, although activation and CD3 levels did not differ between groups. Shorter templates might have been favored by PCR, but patient and control samples were amplified and corrected together, so both groups would have been affected equally by any skew. Only small numbers of individuals were included in the HLA sub-analyses, which left unresolved whether HLA type had any influence on TCRB rearrangement. At VDJ recombination sites, type 1 diabetes patients had fewer insertions and more deleted nucleotides, which implies abnormalities in thymic rearrangement. The naive, central memory and regulatory TCRB repertoires appeared to resemble one another more closely among patients than among healthy donors.

From each donor, a single peripheral blood sample of approximately 120 mL on average was drawn into heparinised tubes. A BD FACSAria II was used to sort naive, central memory, regulatory and stem cell-like memory CD4+ T cells with a panel that included CD45RO, CCR7, CD25, CD127, CD95 and CD27. Every sorted population had a purity above 95%. Right away, PBMCs were isolated by Lymphoprep density gradient centrifugation and were stained directly, with no culture step. So that batch effects would be minimized, each experiment stained and sorted samples in pairs, pairing one healthy donor with one patient.

Specimen: naive CD4+ T cells from blood. The sample's cell subset or site label is to be understood as: true naive CD4+ T cells. The rearrangement joined TRBV19 to TRBJ2-7, and TRBD1 matches 8 of the central bases. The clonotype comes from a young man in good health. The CDR3 reads as follows: CASSAGQGIGEQYF. The nucleotide sequence is given as TGTGCCAGTAGTGCCGGACAGGGAATAGGAGAGCAGTACTTC.